This entry lists 29 T cell receptor beta chains sequenced from one sample in a study of T cells in Graves' hyperthyroidism and ophthalmopathy. Amplified TCR beta CDR3 regions came from RNA transcripts. During a first-round RT-PCR of the TCR CDR3, the HTBI primer set was used. TCRdb independently ran MiXCR on the multiplex PCR reads; one entry per CDR3 protein. The table has under 200,000 distinct CDR3 sequences, 9.4% seen once. The sample comprised blood. These receptors all come from a woman under 30 with Graves' hyperthyroidism that later progressed to Graves' ophthalmopathy.

This clonotype was detected ten times or more. The gene calls are TRBV6-1 and TRBJ1-1; 11 bases match TRBD1. This CDR3 is 13 amino acids long. The V gene's germline CDR1 is MNHNS and CDR2 SASEGT. V trimming: 5 bases; J trimming: 6 bases; junction bases outside the gene matches: 2. The CDR3 sequence is CASSRDRGAEAFF. The CDR3 bases are TGTGCCAGCAGTAGGGACAGGGGGGCTGAAGCTTTCTTT.

The sample holds many counts of this clonotype. V is TRBV19 and J is TRBJ2-1; 12 nucleotides match TRBD2. Germline CDR1 reads LNHDA; CDR2 reads SQIVND (reference sequence). The CDR3 has 16 amino acids. J gave up 5 bases and V 1 base, and 3 bases lay outside the gene matches. The CDR3 DNA reads as TGTGCCAGTAGTATAGGACTAGCGGGAGCAAACAATGAGCAGTTCTTC. Amino acid sequence: CASSIGLAGANNEQFF. Full variable domain (missing parts from reference TRBV19 and TRBJ2-1): DGGITQSPKYLFRKEGQNVTLSCEQNLNHDAMYWYRQDPGQGLRLIYYSQIVNDFQKGDIAEGYSVSREKKESFPLTVTSAQKNPTAFYLCASSIGLAGANNEQFFGPGTRLTVL.

The sample holds many counts of this clonotype. The V call is TRBV20-1, the J call TRBJ1-6, with 8 bases that match TRBD1. This CDR3 contains 15 residues. The V gene end was trimmed by 6 bases and the J gene end by 2 bases; junction bases not matched to a gene: 6. Germline values: CDR1 DFQATT, CDR2 SNEGSKA (reference sequence). Here the CDR3 reads CSARTGPTYNSPLHF. CDR3 DNA sequence: TGCAGTGCACGGACAGGGCCTACCTATAATTCACCCCTCCACTTT.

This clonotype occurred many times. This chain joins TRBV30 and TRBJ2-7, with TRBD2 matching 10 bases. This CDR3 has 15 amino acids. V gave up 0 bases and J gave up 0 bases; unmatched junction bases: 2. Germline loops: CDR1 GTSNPN, CDR2 SVGIG (reference sequence). The CDR3 DNA sequence: TGTGCCTGGAGTGTAACTAGCGGGACCTCCTACGAGCAGTACTTC. Amino acids: CAWSVTSGTSYEQYF.

In its sample, this clonotype was seen many times. The chain recombines TRBV30 with TRBJ2-3; 9 positions agree with TRBD2. Trimming cost V 1 base and J 5 bases; bases outside gene matches: 4. The CDR3 loop spans 14 amino acids. Germline V gives CDR1 GTSNPN, CDR2 SVGIG (reference sequence). The CDR3 bases are TGTGCCTGGAGTGGGACTAGCGTGGGAGATACGCAGTATTTT. This encodes CAWSGTSVGDTQYF.

The chain uses TRBV3-1 and TRBJ2-7, with D hard to call. V was trimmed by 0 bases and J by 2 bases, leaving 2 bases between them. This CDR3 region has 12 residues. Germline CDR1 reads LGHDT; CDR2 reads YNNKEL (reference sequence). CDR3 DNA: TGTGCCAGCAGCCAAGATACCTACGAGCAGTACTTC. Translated: CASSQDTYEQYF.

The table lists this clonotype with a few counts. This sequence joins TRBV5-6 and TRBJ2-3, with TRBD2 identical over 11 bases. Germline CDR1 reads SGHDT; CDR2 reads YYEEEE. The ends lost 0 bases at V and 4 bases at J; junction bases unmatched: 13. The CDR3 runs 19 residues. The CDR3 DNA reads as TGTGCCAGCAGCTTGGCACTAGCGGGGGCCTGGATGAACTCAGATACGCAGTATTTT. Encoded protein: CASSLALAGAWMNSDTQYF.

The rearrangement links TRBV12-3 or TRBV12-4 to TRBJ2-7; TRBD1 or TRBD2 may be the D gene (5 bases each). Trimming stripped 3 bases from V and 4 bases from J, with 10 bases between. The CDR3 consists of 13 residues. The CDR3 loop is CASSFGTVYEQYF. The CDR3 DNA follows: TGTGCCAGCAGTTTCGGGACGGTGTACGAGCAGTACTTC.

This clonotype has a count of ten or more. The chain combines TRBV20-1 with TRBJ1-2; 8 positions match TRBD1. There are 17 residues in the CDR3. The ends lost 2 bases at V and 4 bases at J; junction bases unmatched: 15. Looked up from germline, CDR1 is DFQATT and CDR2 is SNEGSKA (reference sequence). The CDR3 region is CSARPATGVISSYGYTF. Here the CDR3 DNA reads TGCAGTGCTAGACCCGCGACAGGGGTGATTAGCAGCTATGGCTACACCTTC.

This clonotype was picked up many times. This sequence joins TRBV2 and TRBJ2-3; possibly TRBD2 for D (6 bases). Germline lookup yields CDR1 SNHLY and CDR2 FYNNEI. The CDR3 is made up of 15 amino acids. V was cut by 3 bases and J by 3 bases, with 13 bases left in between. The CDR3 nucleotides are TGTGCCAGCAGTGAGCTGGGGGGAATGACAGATACGCAGTATTTT. Translated, it gives CASSELGGMTDTQYF.

This clonotype appeared many times. The J gene is TRBJ2-2, the V gene TRBV20-1; 9 positions match TRBD1. The CDR3 loop spans 15 amino acids. The germline CDR1 and CDR2 sequences are DFQATT and SNEGSKA (reference sequence). V was clipped by 0 bases and J by 8 bases; unmatched bases: 7. The CDR3 region is CSARDNRGRAGELFF. CDR3 DNA: TGCAGTGCTAGAGATAACAGGGGGCGTGCGGGGGAGCTGTTTTTT.

Ten or more counts support this clonotype. The chain has TRBV5-1 and TRBJ2-2; D unresolved. Trimming took 2 bases from V and 6 from J, leaving 8 bases between them. Looked up from germline, CDR1 is SGHRS and CDR2 is YFSETQ. The CDR3 has 13 amino acids. CDR3 in DNA: TGCGCCAGCAGCTTTTTGGAGTCCGGGGAGCTGTTTTTT. Its translation: CASSFLESGELFF.

DNA for the CDR3: TGTGCCAGCAGCTTAAGTGGAGGAGGCTATGGCTACACCTTC. Translated: CASSLSGGGYGYTF. The chain links TRBV7-3 to TRBJ1-2; D gene ambiguous. Trimming removed 1 base from V and 4 bases from J, with 10 bases in between. CDR1 SGHTA and CDR2 FQGTGA come from the germline V gene. The CDR3 spans 14 residues.

Regarding this clonotype: Since a much larger clone is just one base distant, this may be a read error. This rearrangement joins TRBV3-1 to TRBJ1-1; perhaps TRBD1 as D (6 bases). CDR3 length equals 15 residues. CDR1 and CDR2 from the germline V gene are LGHDT and YNNKEL (reference sequence). The CDR3 bases are TGTGCCAGCAGCTTGATGGGGGGCATGAACACTGAAGCTCTCTTT. Protein: CASSLMGGMNTEALF.

This clonotype occurred many times. The rearrangement joins TRBV6-1 to TRBJ2-2; TRBD1 aligns across 10 bases. The CDR3 totals 13 residues. Losses at the gene ends were 10 bases for V and 6 bases for J; bases not matched to a gene: 5. Germline values: CDR1 MNHNS, CDR2 SASEGT. The CDR3 protein is CATRQGAAGELFF. In DNA, the CDR3 is TGTGCCACCAGACAGGGGGCGGCCGGGGAGCTGTTTTTT.

This clonotype was seen a few times. This may stem from a read error, because a much larger clone lies one nucleotide away. V is TRBV9 and J is TRBJ2-1; the D call may be TRBD1 or TRBD2 (5 bases each). The CDR3 has 14 residues. Germline values: CDR1 SGDLS, CDR2 YYNGEE. The CDR3 bases are TGTGCCGGCAGCGGCCTAGGGGCGGACTATGAGCAGTTCTTC. It translates to CAGSGLGADYEQFF.

This clonotype was detected only a few times. The chain is built from TRBV20-1 and TRBJ2-7; D is tentatively TRBD1 or TRBD2 (6 bases each). CDR3 length: 16 residues. V was pared by 0 bases and J by 4 bases, with 19 bases between. CDR1 is DFQATT, CDR2 SNEGSKA, per germline (reference sequence). The CDR3 coding sequence is TGCAGTGCTAGAGATCTACCGGGGGCGACGGAATACGAGCAGTACTTC. It specifies CSARDLPGATEYEQYF.

At least ten counts were recorded for this clonotype. This rearrangement joins TRBV20-1 to TRBJ1-1; D not resolved. CDR1 and CDR2 (germline): DFQATT, SNEGSKA (reference sequence). The V gene lost 0 bases and the J gene lost 4 bases, with 12 bases spanning the gap. The CDR3 sequence is 14 residues long. The CDR3 nucleotides read TGCAGTGCTAGAGAGGCAGGCATGACCACTGAAGCTTTCTTT. It codes for CSAREAGMTTEAFF.

This clonotype was seen repeatedly, ten times or more. The chain couples TRBV28 to TRBJ2-3; TRBD2 might be the D (6 bases). From germline, CDR1 is MDHEN and CDR2 SYDVKM. V was cut by 2 bases and J by 5 bases, with 11 bases left in between. This CDR3 is 14 amino acids long. The CDR3 is CASSLDGRGDTQYF. DNA of the CDR3: TGTGCCAGCAGTTTAGACGGGAGAGGAGATACGCAGTATTTT.

The chain employs TRBV3-1 and TRBJ1-3; 8 nucleotides match TRBD1. Germline CDR1 LGHDT, CDR2 YNNKEL (reference sequence). The CDR3 is made up of 18 amino acids. V shed 1 base, J shed 2 bases, and the junction held 10 bases outside the gene matches. For the CDR3, the DNA is TGTGCCAGCAGCCAAGTTCCTCAGGGGGCGCAAGCTGGAAACACCATATATTTT. Its protein is CASSQVPQGAQAGNTIYF.

This clonotype was detected a few times. The chain is built from TRBV27 and TRBJ2-7, with 7 bases aligning to TRBD1. The ends lost 4 bases at V and 3 bases at J; junction bases unmatched: 15. The CDR3 spans 17 residues. Germline loops: CDR1 MNHEY, CDR2 SMNVEV (reference sequence). The CDR3 protein is CASSSWGQRFRIYEQYF. In DNA form, the CDR3 reads TGTGCCAGCAGTTCGTGGGGACAGCGGTTTCGGATCTACGAGCAGTACTTC.

The genes are TRBV6-1 and TRBJ2-1; TRBD1 matches 7 bases. Germline CDR1 is MNHNS and CDR2 is SASEGT. The CDR3 loop spans 13 amino acids. The junction had 7 bases not matched to a gene; V was cut back by 8 bases and J by 6 bases. The DNA of the CDR3 is TGTGCCAGCGCCAGTACAGGGGCCAATGAGCAGTTCTTC. It translates to CASASTGANEQFF.

This clonotype was recorded at least ten times. The CDR3 protein is CSARLAGGRDTGELFF. For the CDR3, the DNA is TGCAGTGCTAGATTAGCTGGAGGGCGAGACACCGGGGAGCTGTTTTTT. V is TRBV20-1 and J is TRBJ2-2; a weak D match, TRBD2 (6 bases). V shed 2 bases and J shed 3 bases, with 16 bases lying between them. CDR1 is DFQATT, CDR2 SNEGSKA, per germline (reference sequence). The CDR3 is 16 amino acids.

This clonotype was seen many times. The chain couples TRBV11-2 to TRBJ2-7; D perhaps matches TRBD2 (6 bases). V lost 2 bases, J lost 6 bases, and 8 bases lay in between. The CDR3 sequence is 12 residues long. Germline loops: CDR1 SGHAT, CDR2 FQNNGV. CDR3 region: CASSLNGGEQYF. CDR3 nucleotide sequence: TGTGCCAGCAGCTTAAACGGGGGCGAGCAGTACTTC. The complete variable domain, with remaining parts taken from reference TRBV11-2 and TRBJ2-7, reads EAGVAQSPRYKIIEKRQSVAFWCNPISGHATLYWYQQILGQGPKLLIQFQNNGVVDDSQLPKDRFSAERLKGVDSTLKIQPAKLEDSAVYLCASSLNGGEQYFGPGTRLTVT.

In its sample, this clonotype was seen many times. This chain uses TRBV5-5 with TRBJ1-1; no clear D. The ends were cut back, 3 bases at V and 0 bases at J, with 12 bases in the middle. The CDR3 is 15 residues long. Looked up from germline, CDR1 is SGHKS and CDR2 is YYEKEE (reference sequence). The CDR3 DNA reads TGTGCCAGCAGCTACTACCACAATCTGAACACTGAAGCTTTCTTT. Translation gives CASSYYHNLNTEAFF.

A word on this clonotype: A read error may produce the germline difference seen at one junction end. The chain is built from TRBV29-1 and TRBJ1-2; D not resolved. Germline V gives CDR1 SQVTM, CDR2 ANQGSEA. There are 11 residues in the CDR3. The CDR3 loop is CNVEGYYGYTF. DNA of the CDR3: TGCAACGTTGAAGGGTACTATGGCTACACCTTC.

In this sample, this clonotype turned up a few times. This chain links TRBV20-1 with TRBJ2-3; D remains ambiguous. Trimming removed 0 bases at V and 0 bases at J, with 7 bases between. Germline CDR1 reads DFQATT; CDR2 reads SNEGSKA (reference sequence). This CDR3 is built from 14 residues. DNA of the CDR3: TGCAGTGCTAGAGATGGCGGAAGCACAGATACGCAGTATTTT. Protein: CSARDGGSTDTQYF.

The chain has TRBV11-2 and TRBJ2-5; D gene unclear. V was trimmed by 1 base and J by 5 bases, leaving 17 bases between them. Germline V CDR1 and CDR2: SGHAT, FQNNGV. The CDR3 contains 16 residues. The chain's CDR3 is CASSLVAPVMGETQYF. The CDR3, as DNA: TGTGCCAGCAGCTTAGTGGCCCCCGTGATGGGTGAGACCCAGTACTTC.

This chain uses TRBV7-3 with TRBJ2-6, with 7 bases aligning to TRBD1. The CDR3 extends over 17 amino acids. Germline CDR1 SGHTA, CDR2 FQGTGA. After removal of 5 bases from V and 0 bases from J, the junction contained 7 bases not matched to a gene. The CDR3 region has the DNA TGTGCCAGCAGCGCGACGGACAGGTCCTCTGGGGCCAACGTCCTGACTTTC. It codes for CASSATDRSSGANVLTF.